The 2 T cell receptor beta chains presented below share a single source sample, sequenced in a study of T cell changes during pregnancy in multiple sclerosis. Libraries were prepared by immunoSEQ multiplex PCR; TCRdb keeps only in-frame clonotypes and omits some of them. The sample lists over 30,000 clones; roughly 92% were seen once. Sequencing was performed on PBMCs (not recorded whether the cells were cultured). These receptors were obtained from a female donor with multiple sclerosis, enrolled in a pregnancy study.

V usage is TRBV5-4 and J usage is TRBJ2-7; TRBD2 matches 14 bases. This CDR3 has 17 residues. J lost 4 bases, V lost 0 bases, and 6 bases had no gene match. CDR1 SGHNT and CDR2 YYREEE come from the germline V gene (reference sequence). DNA of the CDR3: TGTGCCAGCAGCTTGGTTGGGACTAGCGGGAGCTTATACGAGCAGTACTTC. It encodes CASSLVGTSGSLYEQYF.

V and J are TRBV9 and TRBJ1-5; unclear D gene. The CDR3 loop spans 17 amino acids. Germline assignment: CDR1 SGDLS and CDR2 YYNGEE. V was cut by 4 bases and J by 0 bases, with 17 bases left in between. In DNA form, the CDR3 reads TGTGCCAGCAGCAAAGAGGCGGATCTCTATAGCAATCAGCCCCAGCATTTT. It yields the protein CASSKEADLYSNQPQHF. Based on the CDR3 plus reference TRBV9 and TRBJ1-5, the full variable domain is DSGVTQTPKHLITATGQRVTLRCSPRSGDLSVYWYQQSLDQGLQFLIQYYNGEERAKGNILERFSAQQFPDLHSELNLSSLELGDSALYFCASSKEADLYSNQPQHFGDGTRLSIL.